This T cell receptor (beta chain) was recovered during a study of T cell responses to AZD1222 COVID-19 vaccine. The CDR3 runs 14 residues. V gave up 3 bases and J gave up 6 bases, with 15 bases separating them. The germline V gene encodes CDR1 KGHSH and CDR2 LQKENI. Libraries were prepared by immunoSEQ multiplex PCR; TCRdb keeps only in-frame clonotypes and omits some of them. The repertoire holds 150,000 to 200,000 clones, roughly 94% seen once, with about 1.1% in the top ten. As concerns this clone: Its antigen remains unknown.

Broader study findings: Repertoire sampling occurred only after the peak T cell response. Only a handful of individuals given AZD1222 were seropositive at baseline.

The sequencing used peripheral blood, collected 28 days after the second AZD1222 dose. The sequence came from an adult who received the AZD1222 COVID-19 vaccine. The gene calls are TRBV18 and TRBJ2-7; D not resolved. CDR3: CASSPGSYRPEQYF. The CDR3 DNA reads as TGTGCCAGCTCACCGGGCAGCTATAGGCCCGAGCAGTACTTC.